Listed below are T cell receptor beta chains from one sample, sequenced in a study of blood T cell repertoires in COVID-19. Here immunoSEQ multiplex PCR was the method, and the copy in TCRdb shows in-frame clones only, minus some. This sample has 390,000 or so clones, with around 87% found just once. Sequencing was done on a sample of PBMCs or T cells enriched from blood (not recorded which). The receptors were gathered from a man between 18 and 35 years old who had recovered from COVID-19. CDR3s include the opening cysteine and the closing phenylalanine or tryptophan. The order of the fields is CDR3 DNA, CDR3 protein, D gene, J gene, clone size, V gene. A D gene is named only where the DNA matches it firmly. Expanded clones are given a class, and other clones once, few, many or no size at all.

DNA: TGTGCCAGCAGTTTCACCGGGACAGGACCCCTCTATGGCTACACCTTC
CDR3: CASSFTGTGPLYGYTF
D: TRBD1
J: TRBJ1-2
size: NA
V: TRBV27

DNA: TGTGCCAGCTCACCACCCACGCGGGACGAGCGGTTCTTC
CDR3: CASSPPTRDERFF
D: NA
J: TRBJ2-1
size: NA
V: TRBV18

DNA: TGCGCCAGCAGCAAGACAGTCCTAGGAGGGGAGCTGTTTTTT
CDR3: CASSKTVLGGELFF
D: NA
J: TRBJ2-2
size: once
V: TRBV5-1

DNA: TGTGCCAGCAGCTTGGCAGGACTGAACTCTGGAAACACCATATATTTT
CDR3: CASSLAGLNSGNTIYF
D: NA
J: TRBJ1-3
size: NA
V: TRBV11-3

DNA: TGTGCCAGCACCCACTCTGGGGCCAACGTCCTGACTTTC
CDR3: CASTHSGANVLTF
D: NA
J: TRBJ2-6
size: NA
V: TRBV12-3/TRBV12-4

DNA: TGTGCCAGCAGCCTTACAGAGACGGGAAACAATGAGCAGTTCTTC
CDR3: CASSLTETGNNEQFF
D: NA
J: TRBJ2-1
size: NA
V: TRBV11-3

DNA: TGTGCCACCAGCAGAGATTGGTTCGGGGGGCGGGAAAAACTGTTTTTT
CDR3: CATSRDWFGGREKLFF
D: NA
J: TRBJ1-4
size: NA
V: TRBV15

DNA: TGTGCCAGCAGTGGGGGGGGTTTTCAGTACTTC
CDR3: CASSGGGFQYF
D: TRBD2
J: TRBJ2-7
size: NA
V: TRBV2

DNA: TGTGCCAGCAGACGCCAGGGCACGTTTGACGAAAAACTGTTTTTT
CDR3: CASRRQGTFDEKLFF
D: NA
J: TRBJ1-4
size: once
V: TRBV27

DNA: TGTGCCAGCAGTGATCGGGGGACCTACGAGCAGTACTTC
CDR3: CASSDRGTYEQYF
D: NA
J: TRBJ2-7
size: NA
V: TRBV6-1

DNA: TGTGCCAGCAGTATATACGGTAGCGGGACCTACAATGAGCAGTTCTTC
CDR3: CASSIYGSGTYNEQFF
D: TRBD2
J: TRBJ2-1
size: NA
V: TRBV27

DNA: TGTGCCAGCAGTTTGAGAGAGGGGGTGGGTGACTTC
CDR3: CASSLREGVGDF
D: NA
J: TRBJ2-7
size: NA
V: TRBV12-3/TRBV12-4

DNA: TGTGCCAGCAGTTCAGGGGGCTCTGGCTATGGCTACACCTTC
CDR3: CASSSGGSGYGYTF
D: TRBD1
J: TRBJ1-2
size: NA
V: TRBV6-4

DNA: TGTGCCATCAGTGGGAGCGGGGGGGAAGATACGCAGTATTTT
CDR3: CAISGSGGEDTQYF
D: TRBD2
J: TRBJ2-3
size: NA
V: TRBV10-3

DNA: TGTGCCTGGAGTGTAAACACCGGAGGGTTTAGCAATCAGCCCCAGCATTTT
CDR3: CAWSVNTGGFSNQPQHF
D: NA
J: TRBJ1-5
size: once
V: TRBV30

DNA: TGTGCCAGTAGGCCGACAGGGGAGAATACGCAGTATTTT
CDR3: CASRPTGENTQYF
D: TRBD1
J: TRBJ2-3
size: NA
V: TRBV19

DNA: TGTGCCAGCAGCGTAATGGGGCTCGATGGGGAGACCCAGTACTTC
CDR3: CASSVMGLDGETQYF
D: NA
J: TRBJ2-5
size: NA
V: TRBV7-2

DNA: TGTGCCACCAGCAGACAGTGGAATCAGCCCCAGCATTTT
CDR3: CATSRQWNQPQHF
D: NA
J: TRBJ1-5
size: NA
V: TRBV15

DNA: TGTGCCAGTAGTATAGGCGGCGAGAATGAGCAGTTCTTC
CDR3: CASSIGGENEQFF
D: NA
J: TRBJ2-1
size: NA
V: TRBV19

DNA: TGTGCCAGCAGTTTAAAATCCCGACAGCACTACACCTTC
CDR3: CASSLKSRQHYTF
D: NA
J: TRBJ1-2
size: NA
V: TRBV12-3/TRBV12-4

DNA: TGTGCCAGCAGCCCAGGGGTTGACTATGGCTACACCTTC
CDR3: CASSPGVDYGYTF
D: NA
J: TRBJ1-2
size: NA
V: TRBV28

DNA: TGTGCCAGCAGCTCTGGCGGGCCTATCTATGGCTACACCTTC
CDR3: CASSSGGPIYGYTF
D: NA
J: TRBJ1-2
size: NA
V: TRBV11-2

DNA: TGTGCCAGCAGCGCAGACACCTCAGGGTCCGGGGAGCTGTTTTTT
CDR3: CASSADTSGSGELFF
D: NA
J: TRBJ2-2
size: once
V: TRBV7-6

DNA: TGTGCCAGCAGCACGAGGCGGGATGGCGGGCTGAGCACCGGGGAGCTGTTTTTT
CDR3: CASSTRRDGGLSTGELFF
D: NA
J: TRBJ2-2
size: NA
V: TRBV9

DNA: TGTGCCAGCAGCCATGGGACAGCAGAAGCTTTCTTT
CDR3: CASSHGTAEAFF
D: TRBD1
J: TRBJ1-1
size: NA
V: TRBV3-1/TRBV3-2

DNA: TGTGCCAGTAGTGCCCTATCCAGTCAGGGGCGCGTCTATGGCTACACCTTC
CDR3: CASSALSSQGRVYGYTF
D: NA
J: TRBJ1-2
size: NA
V: TRBV19

DNA: TGTGCTAGTGGGGGAGCCAGCAACACTGAAGCTTTCTTT
CDR3: CASGGASNTEAFF
D: NA
J: TRBJ1-1
size: NA
V: TRBV12-5

DNA: TGTGCCAGCAGCTATTTTGATAGGACTGACACAGATACGCAGTATTTT
CDR3: CASSYFDRTDTDTQYF
D: NA
J: TRBJ2-3
size: NA
V: TRBV3-1/TRBV3-2

DNA: TGTGCCAGCAGCATCCTAGCGGGAGTTGGCAATGAGCAGTTCTTC
CDR3: CASSILAGVGNEQFF
D: TRBD2
J: TRBJ2-1
size: NA
V: TRBV9

DNA: TGTGCCAGCAGCGTGGACATATTGACAGATACGCAGTATTTT
CDR3: CASSVDILTDTQYF
D: NA
J: TRBJ2-3
size: NA
V: TRBV6-5

DNA: TGTGCCAGCAGCTTATCTAGCGCGTACAATGAGCAGTTCTTC
CDR3: CASSLSSAYNEQFF
D: NA
J: TRBJ2-1
size: NA
V: TRBV5-4

DNA: TGCGCCAGCAGCTTGACAGGGCCCCACGAGCAGTACTTC
CDR3: CASSLTGPHEQYF
D: NA
J: TRBJ2-7
size: NA
V: TRBV5-1

DNA: TGCGCCAGCAGCTTGGGGGGCTTACCTGGGGCCAACGTCCTGACTTTC
CDR3: CASSLGGLPGANVLTF
D: NA
J: TRBJ2-6
size: few
V: TRBV5-1

DNA: TGTGCCAGCAGCTTACAGGGGATTGTGAACACTGAAGCTTTCTTT
CDR3: CASSLQGIVNTEAFF
D: NA
J: TRBJ1-1
size: NA
V: TRBV7-2

DNA: TGTGCCAGCAGCTTAAAACTAGCGGGAGTGAGAAACATTCAGTACTTC
CDR3: CASSLKLAGVRNIQYF
D: TRBD2
J: TRBJ2-4
size: NA
V: TRBV7-3

DNA: TGTGCCATCATGGAGGGCCCCAATGAGCAGTTCTTC
CDR3: CAIMEGPNEQFF
D: NA
J: TRBJ2-1
size: NA
V: TRBV10-3

DNA: TGTGCCAGCAGTTTATGGGACAGACAAGAGACCCAGTACTTC
CDR3: CASSLWDRQETQYF
D: NA
J: TRBJ2-5
size: NA
V: TRBV28

DNA: TGTGCCAGCAGCGTAGGAGTTGGGAGGGAGGAGGAGGATACGCAGTATTTT
CDR3: CASSVGVGREEEDTQYF
D: TRBD2
J: TRBJ2-3
size: NA
V: TRBV9

DNA: TGTGCCAGCAGTCAAGGGACAGAGATGAACACTGAAGCTTTCTTT
CDR3: CASSQGTEMNTEAFF
D: TRBD1
J: TRBJ1-1
size: NA
V: TRBV27

DNA: TGCGCCAGCAGCCAGATAACAGGGGTTGATGAAGCTTTCTTT
CDR3: CASSQITGVDEAFF
D: TRBD1
J: TRBJ1-1
size: NA
V: TRBV4-1

DNA: TGTGCCAGCTCACCAAACAACAGGGGTCTATCGGGGGAGCAGTACTTC
CDR3: CASSPNNRGLSGEQYF
D: TRBD1
J: TRBJ2-7
size: NA
V: TRBV18

DNA: TGTGCCAGTACCGAAGACAGCTATAATTCACCCCTCCACTTT
CDR3: CASTEDSYNSPLHF
D: NA
J: TRBJ1-6
size: NA
V: TRBV19

DNA: TGTGCCAGCAGCGTAGAGCCCCTCCAGGCGGGGGAGCTGTTTTTT
CDR3: CASSVEPLQAGELFF
D: NA
J: TRBJ2-2
size: NA
V: TRBV9

DNA: TGTGCCAGCGGACCGGGACAGCTTAATGAAAAACTGTTTTTT
CDR3: CASGPGQLNEKLFF
D: TRBD1
J: TRBJ1-4
size: NA
V: TRBV6-5

DNA: TGTGCCAGCAGCTTAGTACGGGATACAGATACGCAGTATTTT
CDR3: CASSLVRDTDTQYF
D: NA
J: TRBJ2-3
size: NA
V: TRBV7-9

DNA: TGTGCCAGCAGCTCCCAACTATATTCGGACAGGGGATACGAGCAGTACTTC
CDR3: CASSSQLYSDRGYEQYF
D: TRBD1
J: TRBJ2-7
size: NA
V: TRBV7-2

DNA: TGTGCCAGCAGTGGGGGGACAGCTCACTCCTACAATGAGCAGTTCTTC
CDR3: CASSGGTAHSYNEQFF
D: NA
J: TRBJ2-1
size: NA
V: TRBV27